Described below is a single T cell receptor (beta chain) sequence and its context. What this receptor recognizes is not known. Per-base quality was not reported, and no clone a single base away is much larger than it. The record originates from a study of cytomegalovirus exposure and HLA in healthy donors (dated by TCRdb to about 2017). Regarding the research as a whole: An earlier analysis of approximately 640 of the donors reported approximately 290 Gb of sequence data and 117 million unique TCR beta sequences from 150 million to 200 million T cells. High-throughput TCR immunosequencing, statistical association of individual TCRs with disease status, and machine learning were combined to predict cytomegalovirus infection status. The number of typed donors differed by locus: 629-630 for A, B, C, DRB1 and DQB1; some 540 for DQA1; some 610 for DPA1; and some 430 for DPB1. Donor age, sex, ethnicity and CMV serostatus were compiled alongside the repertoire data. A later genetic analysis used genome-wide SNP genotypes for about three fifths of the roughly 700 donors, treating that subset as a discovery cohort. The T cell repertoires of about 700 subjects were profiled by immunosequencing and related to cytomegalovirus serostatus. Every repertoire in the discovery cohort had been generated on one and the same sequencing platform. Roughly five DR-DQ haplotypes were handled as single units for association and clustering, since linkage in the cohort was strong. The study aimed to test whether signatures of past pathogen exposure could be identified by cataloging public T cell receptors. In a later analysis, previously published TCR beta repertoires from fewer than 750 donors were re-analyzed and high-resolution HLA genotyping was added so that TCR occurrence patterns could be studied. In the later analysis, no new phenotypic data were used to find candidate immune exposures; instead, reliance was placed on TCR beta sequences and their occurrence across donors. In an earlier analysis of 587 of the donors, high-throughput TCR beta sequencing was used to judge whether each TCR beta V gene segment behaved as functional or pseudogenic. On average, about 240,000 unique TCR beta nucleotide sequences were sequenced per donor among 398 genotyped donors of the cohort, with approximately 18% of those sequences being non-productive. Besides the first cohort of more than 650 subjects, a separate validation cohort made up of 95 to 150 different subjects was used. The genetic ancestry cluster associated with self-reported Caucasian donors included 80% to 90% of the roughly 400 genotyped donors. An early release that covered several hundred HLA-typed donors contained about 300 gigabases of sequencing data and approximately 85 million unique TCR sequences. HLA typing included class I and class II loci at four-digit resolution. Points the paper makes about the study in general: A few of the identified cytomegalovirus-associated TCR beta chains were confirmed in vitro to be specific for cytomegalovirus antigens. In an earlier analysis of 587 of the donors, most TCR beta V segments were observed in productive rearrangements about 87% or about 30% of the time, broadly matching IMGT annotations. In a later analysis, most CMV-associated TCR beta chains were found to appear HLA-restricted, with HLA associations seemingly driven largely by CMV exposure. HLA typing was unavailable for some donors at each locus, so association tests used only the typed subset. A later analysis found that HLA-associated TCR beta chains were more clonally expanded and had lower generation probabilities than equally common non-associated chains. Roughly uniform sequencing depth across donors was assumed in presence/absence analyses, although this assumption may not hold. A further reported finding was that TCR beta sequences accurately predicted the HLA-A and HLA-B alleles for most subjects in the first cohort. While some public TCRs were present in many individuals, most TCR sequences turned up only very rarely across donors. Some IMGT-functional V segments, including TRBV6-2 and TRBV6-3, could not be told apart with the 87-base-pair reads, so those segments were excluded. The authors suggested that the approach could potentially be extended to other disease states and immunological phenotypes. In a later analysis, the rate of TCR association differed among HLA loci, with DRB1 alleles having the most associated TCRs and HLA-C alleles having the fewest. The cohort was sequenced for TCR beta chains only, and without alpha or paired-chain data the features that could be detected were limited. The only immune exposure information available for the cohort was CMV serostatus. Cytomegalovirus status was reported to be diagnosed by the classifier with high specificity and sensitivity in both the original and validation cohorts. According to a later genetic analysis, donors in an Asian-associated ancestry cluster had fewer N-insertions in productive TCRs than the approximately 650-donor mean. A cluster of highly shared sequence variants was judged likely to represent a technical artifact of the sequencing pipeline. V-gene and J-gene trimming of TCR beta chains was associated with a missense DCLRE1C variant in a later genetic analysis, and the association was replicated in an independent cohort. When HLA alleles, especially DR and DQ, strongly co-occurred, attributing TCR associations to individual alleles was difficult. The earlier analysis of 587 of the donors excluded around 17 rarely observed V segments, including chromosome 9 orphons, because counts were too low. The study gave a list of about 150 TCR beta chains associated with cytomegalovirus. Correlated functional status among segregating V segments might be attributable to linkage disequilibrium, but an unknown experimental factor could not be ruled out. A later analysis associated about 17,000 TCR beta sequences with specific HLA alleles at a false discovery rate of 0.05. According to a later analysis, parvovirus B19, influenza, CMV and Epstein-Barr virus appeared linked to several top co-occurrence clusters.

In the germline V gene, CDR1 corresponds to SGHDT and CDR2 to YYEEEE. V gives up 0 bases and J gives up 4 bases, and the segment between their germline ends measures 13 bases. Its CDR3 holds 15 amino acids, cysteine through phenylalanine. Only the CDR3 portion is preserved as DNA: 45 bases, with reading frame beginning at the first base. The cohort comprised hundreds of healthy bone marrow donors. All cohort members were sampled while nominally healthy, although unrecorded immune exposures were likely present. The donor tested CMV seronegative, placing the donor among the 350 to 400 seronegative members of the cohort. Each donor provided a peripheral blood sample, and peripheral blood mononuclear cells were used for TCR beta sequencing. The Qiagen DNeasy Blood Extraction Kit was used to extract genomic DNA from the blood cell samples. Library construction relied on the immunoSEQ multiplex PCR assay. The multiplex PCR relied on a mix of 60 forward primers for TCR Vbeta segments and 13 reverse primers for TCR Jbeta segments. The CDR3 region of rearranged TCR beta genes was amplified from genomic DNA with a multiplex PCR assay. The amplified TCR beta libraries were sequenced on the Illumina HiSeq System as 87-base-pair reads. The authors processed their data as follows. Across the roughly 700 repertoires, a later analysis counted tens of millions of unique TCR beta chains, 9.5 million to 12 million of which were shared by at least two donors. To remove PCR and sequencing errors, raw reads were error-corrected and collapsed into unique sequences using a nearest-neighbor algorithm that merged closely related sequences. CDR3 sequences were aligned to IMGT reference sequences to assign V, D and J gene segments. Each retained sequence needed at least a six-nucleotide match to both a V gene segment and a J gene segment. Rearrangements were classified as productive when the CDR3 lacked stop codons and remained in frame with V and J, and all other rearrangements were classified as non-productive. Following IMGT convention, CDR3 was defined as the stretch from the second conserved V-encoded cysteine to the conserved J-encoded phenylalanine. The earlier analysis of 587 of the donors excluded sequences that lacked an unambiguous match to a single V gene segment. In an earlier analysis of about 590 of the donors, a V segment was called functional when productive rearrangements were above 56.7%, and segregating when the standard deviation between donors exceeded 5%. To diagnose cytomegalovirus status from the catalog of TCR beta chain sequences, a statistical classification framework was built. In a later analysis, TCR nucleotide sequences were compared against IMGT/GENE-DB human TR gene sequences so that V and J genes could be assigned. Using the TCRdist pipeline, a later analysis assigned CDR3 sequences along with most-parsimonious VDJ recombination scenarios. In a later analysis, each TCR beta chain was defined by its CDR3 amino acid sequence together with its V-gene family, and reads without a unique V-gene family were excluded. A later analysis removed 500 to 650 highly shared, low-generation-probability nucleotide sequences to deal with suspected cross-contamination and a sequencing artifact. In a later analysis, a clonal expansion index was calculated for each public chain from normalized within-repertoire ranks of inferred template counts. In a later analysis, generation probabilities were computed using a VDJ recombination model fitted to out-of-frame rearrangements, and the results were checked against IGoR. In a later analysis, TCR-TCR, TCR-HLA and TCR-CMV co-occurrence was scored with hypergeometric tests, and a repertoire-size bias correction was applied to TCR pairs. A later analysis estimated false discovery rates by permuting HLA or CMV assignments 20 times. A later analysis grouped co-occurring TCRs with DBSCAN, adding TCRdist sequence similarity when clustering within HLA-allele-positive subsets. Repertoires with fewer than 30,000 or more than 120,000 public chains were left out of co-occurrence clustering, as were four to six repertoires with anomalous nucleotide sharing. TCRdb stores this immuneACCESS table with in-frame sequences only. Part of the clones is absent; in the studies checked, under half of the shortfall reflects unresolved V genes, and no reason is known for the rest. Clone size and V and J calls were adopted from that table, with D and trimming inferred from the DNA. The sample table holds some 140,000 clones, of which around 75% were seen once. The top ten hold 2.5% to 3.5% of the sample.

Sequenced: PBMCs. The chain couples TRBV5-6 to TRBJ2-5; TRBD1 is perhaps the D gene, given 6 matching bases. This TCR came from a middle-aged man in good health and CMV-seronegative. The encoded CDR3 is CASSLARTVRETQYF. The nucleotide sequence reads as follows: TGTGCCAGCAGCTTGGCCAGGACAGTCAGAGAGACCCAGTACTTC.